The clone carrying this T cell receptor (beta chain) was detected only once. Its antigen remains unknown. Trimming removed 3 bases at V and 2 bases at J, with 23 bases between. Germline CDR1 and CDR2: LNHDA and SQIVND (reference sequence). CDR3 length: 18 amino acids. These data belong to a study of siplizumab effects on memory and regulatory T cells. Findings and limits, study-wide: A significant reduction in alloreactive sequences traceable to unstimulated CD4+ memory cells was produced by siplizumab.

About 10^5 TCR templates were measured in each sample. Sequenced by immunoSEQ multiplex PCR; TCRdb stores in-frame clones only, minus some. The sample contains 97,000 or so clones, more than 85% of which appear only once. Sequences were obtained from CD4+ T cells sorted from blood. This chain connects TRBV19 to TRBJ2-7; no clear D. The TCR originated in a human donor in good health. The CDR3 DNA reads TGTGCCAGTAGTATCCCCATGGTTTTCGTTAGGGTGACCTACGAGCAGTACTTC. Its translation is CASSIPMVFVRVTYEQYF.